The TCR beta chain described here comes from a study of shared clonotypes between healthy human individuals. There are a few counts of this clone. The antigen is not known. In the CD4+ fraction, cells were divided into CD45RA+ naive and CD45RA-negative memory subsets. Study results and limitations: Expectations were that clonotype sharing among donors would be affected by sequencing depth. The naive CD4 repertoires of a few donors were compared, and roughly 5% of clonotypes were shared.

CDR3 length: 14 amino acids. V was clipped by 8 bases and J by 0 bases, with 13 bases between them. The germline V gene has CDR1 MNHEY and CDR2 SMNVEV (reference sequence). Deep-level settings were used for running the assay. The method was immunoSEQ multiplex PCR; TCRdb's version includes in-frame clones alone and lacks a portion of them. The sample contains some 2.4 million clones, over 85% of which appear only once. Sequenced input: naive CD4+ T cells from PBMCs. Subset noted: CD45RA+ positively selected. This clonotype was sampled from a man between 18 and 35 years old in good health. Some clones in this sample may be carry-over from other donors' samples. The V call is TRBV27, the J call TRBJ1-1, with no clear D. The CDR3 DNA reads TGTGCCAGCGGAGAGCTGGAAATGAACACTGAAGCTTTCTTT. It specifies CASGELEMNTEAFF.